This T cell receptor (beta chain) was retrieved from a study of blood T cell repertoires in COVID-19. Overall study context: From T cells, B-cell-depleted T cells, or PBMCs came the material, which was cDNA or gDNA.

V lost 5 bases and J 0 bases, leaving 25 bases between the germline ends. Germline V CDR1 and CDR2: SGHTA, FQGNSA. This CDR3 is 19 amino acids long. The repertoire was sequenced with immunoSEQ multiplex PCR; TCRdb's copy has only in-frame clones and lacks some. The sample yields about 170,000 clones, 85% seen once. Material: peripheral blood. The TCR sequence derives from a human donor with acute or convalescent COVID-19. The donor label of this sample is uncertain. V is TRBV7-2 and J is TRBJ1-1; D is possibly TRBD1 (6 bases). The CDR3 region is CASSLNGRSRGALNTEAFF. DNA for the CDR3: TGTGCCAGCAGCCTAAACGGACGAAGCAGGGGCGCCCTGAACACTGAAGCTTTCTTT. Full variable domain (remainder filled in from reference TRBV7-2 and TRBJ1-1): GAGVSQSPSNKVTEKGKDVELRCDPISGHTALYWYRQSLGQGLEFLIYFQGNSAPDKSGLPSDRFSAERTGGSVSTLTIQRTQQEDSAVYLCASSLNGRSRGALNTEAFFGQGTRLTVV.